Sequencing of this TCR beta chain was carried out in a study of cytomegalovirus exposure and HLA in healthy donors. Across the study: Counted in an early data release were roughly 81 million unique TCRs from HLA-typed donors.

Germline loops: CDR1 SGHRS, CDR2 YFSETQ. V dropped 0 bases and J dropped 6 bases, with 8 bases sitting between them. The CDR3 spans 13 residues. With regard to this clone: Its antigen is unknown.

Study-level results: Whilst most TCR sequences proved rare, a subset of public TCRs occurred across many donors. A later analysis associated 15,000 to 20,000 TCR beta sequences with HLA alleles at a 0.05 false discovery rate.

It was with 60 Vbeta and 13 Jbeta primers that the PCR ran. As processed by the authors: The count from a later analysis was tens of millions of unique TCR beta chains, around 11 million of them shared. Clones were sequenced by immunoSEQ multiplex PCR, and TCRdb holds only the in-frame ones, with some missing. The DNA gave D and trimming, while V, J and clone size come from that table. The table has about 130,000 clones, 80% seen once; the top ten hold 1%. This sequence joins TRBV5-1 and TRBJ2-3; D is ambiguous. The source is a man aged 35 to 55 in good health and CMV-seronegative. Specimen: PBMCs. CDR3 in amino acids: CASSLASTDTQYF. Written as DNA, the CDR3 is TGCGCCAGCAGCTTGGCCAGTACCGATACGCAGTATTTT. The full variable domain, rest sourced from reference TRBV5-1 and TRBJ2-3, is KAGVTQTPRYLIKTRGQQVTLSCSPISGHRSVSWYQQTPGQGLQFLFEYFSETQRNKGNFPGRFSGRQFSNSRSEMNVSTLELGDSALYLCASSLASTDTQYFGPGTRLTVL.